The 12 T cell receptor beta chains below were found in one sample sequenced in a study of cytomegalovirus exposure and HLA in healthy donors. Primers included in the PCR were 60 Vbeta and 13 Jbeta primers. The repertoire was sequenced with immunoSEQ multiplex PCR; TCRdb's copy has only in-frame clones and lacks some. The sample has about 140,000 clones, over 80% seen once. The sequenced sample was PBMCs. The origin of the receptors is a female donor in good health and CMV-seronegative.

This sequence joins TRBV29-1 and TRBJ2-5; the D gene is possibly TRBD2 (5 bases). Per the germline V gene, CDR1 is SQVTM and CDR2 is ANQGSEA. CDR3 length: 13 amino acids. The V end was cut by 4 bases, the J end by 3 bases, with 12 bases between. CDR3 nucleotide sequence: TGCAGCGTTGTCCCGGCCGGGGAAGAGACCCAGTACTTC. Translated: CSVVPAGEETQYF.

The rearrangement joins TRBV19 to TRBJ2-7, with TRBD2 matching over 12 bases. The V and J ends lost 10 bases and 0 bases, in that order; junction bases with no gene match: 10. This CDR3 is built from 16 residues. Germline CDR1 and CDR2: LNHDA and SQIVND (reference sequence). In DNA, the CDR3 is TGTGCCACCAGGACTAGCGGGACCTTGGCCTCCTACGAGCAGTACTTC. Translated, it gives CATRTSGTLASYEQYF.

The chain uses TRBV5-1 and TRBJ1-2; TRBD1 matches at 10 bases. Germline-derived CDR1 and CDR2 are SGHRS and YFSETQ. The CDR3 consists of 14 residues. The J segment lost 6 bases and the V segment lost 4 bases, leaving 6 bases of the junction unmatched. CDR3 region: CASSPRQGADGYTF. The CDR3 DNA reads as TGCGCCAGCAGCCCACGACAGGGGGCTGATGGCTACACCTTC.

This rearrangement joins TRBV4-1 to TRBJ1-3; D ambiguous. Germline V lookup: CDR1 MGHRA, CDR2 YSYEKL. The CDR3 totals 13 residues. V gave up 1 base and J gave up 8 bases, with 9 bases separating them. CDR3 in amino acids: CASSQAREYTIYF. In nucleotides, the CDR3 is TGCGCCAGCAGCCAAGCGAGGGAATACACCATATATTTT.

Here the CDR3 DNA reads TGTGCCTGGACTTCCCAGGGCTACACTGAAGCTTTCTTT. This translates into CAWTSQGYTEAFF. The chain has TRBV30 and TRBJ1-1, with D tentatively TRBD1 (5 bases). Trimming removed 4 bases from V and 3 bases from J, with 12 bases in between. CDR1 is GTSNPN and CDR2 is SVGIG in the germline V gene (reference sequence). CDR3 length: 13 amino acids.

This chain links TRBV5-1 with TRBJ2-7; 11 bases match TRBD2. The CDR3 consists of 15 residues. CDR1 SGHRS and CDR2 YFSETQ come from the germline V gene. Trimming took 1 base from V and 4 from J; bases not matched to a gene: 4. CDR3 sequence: CASSLSSGRKYEQYF. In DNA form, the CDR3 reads TGCGCCAGCAGCTTGTCTAGCGGGAGGAAATACGAGCAGTACTTC.

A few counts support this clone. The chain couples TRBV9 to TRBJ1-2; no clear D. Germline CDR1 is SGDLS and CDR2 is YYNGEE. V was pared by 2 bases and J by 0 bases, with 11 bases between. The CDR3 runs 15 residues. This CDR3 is CASSVSDKPNYGYTF. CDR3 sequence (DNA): TGTGCCAGCAGCGTTTCAGATAAACCTAACTATGGCTACACCTTC.

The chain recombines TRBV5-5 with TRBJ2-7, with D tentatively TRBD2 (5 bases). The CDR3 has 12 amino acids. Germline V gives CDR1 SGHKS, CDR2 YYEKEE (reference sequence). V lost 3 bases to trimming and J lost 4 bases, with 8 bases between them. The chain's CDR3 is CASSWESYEQYF. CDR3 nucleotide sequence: TGTGCCAGCAGCTGGGAGTCTTACGAGCAGTACTTC. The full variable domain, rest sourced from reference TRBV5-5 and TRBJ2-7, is DAGVTQSPTHLIKTRGQQVTLRCSPISGHKSVSWYQQVLGQGPQFIFQYYEKEERGRGNFPDRFSARQFPNYSSELNVNALLLGDSALYLCASSWESYEQYFGPGTRLTVT.

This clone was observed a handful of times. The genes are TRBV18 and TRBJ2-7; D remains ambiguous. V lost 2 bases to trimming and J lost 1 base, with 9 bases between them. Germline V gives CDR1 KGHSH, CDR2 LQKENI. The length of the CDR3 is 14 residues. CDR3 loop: CASSPGSTSYEQYF. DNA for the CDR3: TGTGCCAGCTCACCAGGATCGACTTCCTACGAGCAGTACTTC.

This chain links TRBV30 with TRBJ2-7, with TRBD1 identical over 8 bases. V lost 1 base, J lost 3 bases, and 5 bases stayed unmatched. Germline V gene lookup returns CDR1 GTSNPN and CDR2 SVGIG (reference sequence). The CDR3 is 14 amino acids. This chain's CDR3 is CAWSEGTGIYEQYF. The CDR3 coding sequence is TGTGCCTGGAGTGAGGGGACAGGCATCTACGAGCAGTACTTC. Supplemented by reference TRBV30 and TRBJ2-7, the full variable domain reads SQTIHQWPATLVQPVGSPLSLECTVEGTSNPNLYWYRQAAGRGLQLLFYSVGIGQISSEVPQNLSASRPQDRQFILSSKKLLLSDSGFYLCAWSEGTGIYEQYFGPGTRLTVT.

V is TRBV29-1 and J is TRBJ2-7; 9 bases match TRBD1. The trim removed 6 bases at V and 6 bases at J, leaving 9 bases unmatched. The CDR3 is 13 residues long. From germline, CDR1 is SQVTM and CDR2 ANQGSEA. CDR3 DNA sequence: TGCAGCGTGGGAGGACAGGGGCGGTCCGAGCAGTACTTC. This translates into CSVGGQGRSEQYF.

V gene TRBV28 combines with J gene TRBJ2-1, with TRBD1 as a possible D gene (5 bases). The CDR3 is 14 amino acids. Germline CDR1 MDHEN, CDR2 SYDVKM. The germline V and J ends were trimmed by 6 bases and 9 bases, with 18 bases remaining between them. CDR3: CASSLWRQGGEQFF. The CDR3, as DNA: TGTGCCAGCAGCCTCTGGCGCCAGGGTGGTGAGCAGTTCTTC.